This T cell receptor (beta chain) was sequenced during a study of cytomegalovirus exposure and HLA in healthy donors. Whole-study context: The 120 validation repertoires and the approximately 670 first-cohort repertoires shared a platform, a later analysis reported.

As to this clone: Its antigen is as yet unknown.

Study-wide results and limits: It was reportedly the case that the classifier diagnosed cytomegalovirus status with high specificity and sensitivity. Many donors carried some public TCRs, although rarity characterized most TCR sequences.

The assay was immunoSEQ multiplex PCR, and TCRdb's table has in-frame clones only and misses some. The sample contains 150,000 to 200,000 clones, roughly 91% of which appear only once. This clonotype originated in a man aged 18 to 29 in good health and CMV-seropositive. Sequenced material: PBMCs.

The CDR3 region is CASSADRGYPIYEQYF. In nucleotides, the CDR3 is TGCGCCAGCAGCGCGGACAGGGGGTATCCCATCTACGAGCAGTACTTC. This chain links TRBV5-1 with TRBJ2-7, with 10 nucleotides matching TRBD1. Trimming took 4 bases from V and 3 from J; bases not matched to a gene: 10. CDR3 size: 16 residues. Germline V CDR1 and CDR2: SGHRS, YFSETQ.